These 24 T cell receptor beta chains came from one sample sequenced in a study of blood T cells in healthy people across ages. Sample-barcoded 5' priming and a J-beta primer mix drove a second PCR of about 7 to 11 cycles. A single record per CDR3 protein comes from TCRdb applying MiXCR to the 5' RACE reads. The sample holds 650,000 to 700,000 distinct CDR3 sequences, around 32% seen once. The sequencing input was blood. These TCRs come from a woman at least 80 years old in good health.

Turning to this clonotype: The junction departs from germline at one end; a sequencing error may be responsible. V is TRBV12-3 or TRBV12-4 and J is TRBJ2-1; no clear D. The CDR3 has 14 residues. CDR3 in DNA: TGTGCCAGCAGTGAACTAAGGTCCTCCAATAAGCAGTTCTTC. As protein: CASSELRSSNKQFF.

This clonotype was seen only a few times. The chain couples TRBV12-3 or TRBV12-4 to TRBJ1-2; D possibly corresponds to TRBD1 (6 bases). This CDR3 is built from 11 residues. With 11 bases removed from V and 7 bases from J, the gap between germline ends came to 14 bases. The CDR3 loop is CALKVGAGYTF. For the CDR3, the DNA is TGTGCCCTTAAGGTGGGGGCTGGCTACACCTTC.

This clonotype was detected only a few times. The chain links TRBV20-1 to TRBJ2-2; the D is unclear. The V gene's germline CDR1 is DFQATT and CDR2 SNEGSKA (reference sequence). V gave up 7 bases and J gave up 7 bases, with 13 bases separating them. This CDR3 comprises 12 residues. The CDR3 reads CSVRSSGGELFF. The CDR3 nucleotides are TGCAGTGTAAGGAGTTCAGGCGGGGAGCTGTTTTTT.

Many counts were recorded for this clonotype. The chain recombines TRBV9 with TRBJ1-2; TRBD1 matches at 7 bases. The CDR3 is made up of 16 amino acids. V was clipped by 3 bases and J by 1 base; unmatched bases: 9. Germline V gene lookup returns CDR1 SGDLS and CDR2 YYNGEE. DNA of the CDR3: TGTGCCAGCAGCGCGGAGGACAGGAGAAATAACTATGGCTACACCTTC. Protein sequence: CASSAEDRRNNYGYTF.

As for this clonotype: With a much larger clone just one base away, this may be a read error. This chain uses TRBV5-1 with TRBJ2-3; D not resolved. The CDR3 runs to 13 residues. The V gene lost 3 bases and the J gene lost 1 base, with 6 bases spanning the gap. Germline V gene lookup returns CDR1 SGHRS and CDR2 YFSETQ. CDR3 bases: TGCGCCAGCAGCTATGTTCGCACAGATACGCAGTATTTT. This sequence encodes CASSYVRTDTQYF.

This clonotype was recorded many times. The chain uses TRBV6-1 and TRBJ2-7; the D is unclear. Looked up from germline, CDR1 is MNHNS and CDR2 is SASEGT. This CDR3 region has 13 residues. V shed 3 bases and J shed 6 bases, with 12 bases lying between them. CDR3 sequence (DNA): TGTGCCAGCAGTGAGGTAATGTCGCGCGAGCAGTACTTC. Translation gives CASSEVMSREQYF.

This clonotype was recorded many times. The V call is TRBV10-3, the J call TRBJ2-3; 7 nucleotides line up with TRBD2. V lost 4 bases to trimming and J lost 2 bases; unmatched junction nucleotides: 6. CDR3 length: 15 amino acids. CDR1 ENHRY and CDR2 SYGVKD come from the germline V gene. The CDR3 DNA sequence: TGTGCCATCAGTGCCTCTAGCGGAGCCACAGATACGCAGTATTTT. Its protein is CAISASSGATDTQYF.

This clonotype was observed a few times. The chain carries TRBV20-1 and TRBJ1-1, with D tentatively TRBD1 (5 bases). Germline loops: CDR1 DFQATT, CDR2 SNEGSKA (reference sequence). The V end was cut by 0 bases, the J end by 5 bases, with 13 bases between. The CDR3 covers 14 residues. CDR3 sequence reads: CSARDGGRRTEAFF. As DNA, the CDR3 is TGCAGTGCTAGAGATGGGGGGAGGAGGACTGAAGCTTTCTTT.

V is TRBV9 and J is TRBJ2-3; TRBD2 matches at 9 bases. CDR1 SGDLS and CDR2 YYNGEE come from the germline V gene. V trimming: 4 bases; J trimming: 5 bases; junction bases outside the gene matches: 11. This CDR3 comprises 16 residues. CDR3 nucleotide sequence: TGTGCCAGCAGCCCCGATTTCGGGACTAGCTTAGATACGCAGTATTTT. Its protein is CASSPDFGTSLDTQYF.

J is TRBJ2-1 and V is TRBV12-5; 10 bases fit TRBD1. Germline-derived CDR1 and CDR2 are LGHNT and FRNRAP. Unmatched junction bases numbered 11, after V lost 4 bases and J lost 5 bases. The CDR3 contains 17 residues. The CDR3 protein is CASGWGTGVTVDNEQFF. The CDR3 DNA follows: TGTGCTAGTGGTTGGGGGACAGGGGTGACTGTCGACAATGAGCAGTTCTTC.

This clonotype was recorded many times. The chain links TRBV12-3 or TRBV12-4 to TRBJ2-5, with D perhaps TRBD1 (5 bases). With 6 bases removed from V and 1 base from J, the gap between germline ends came to 15 bases. The CDR3 spans 15 residues. CDR3 residues: CASSEGVRAQETQYF. CDR3 nucleotide sequence: TGTGCCAGCAGCGAAGGGGTACGGGCCCAAGAGACCCAGTACTTC.

This clonotype came up many times. The chain joins TRBV7-8 to TRBJ2-5; perhaps TRBD1 as D (5 bases). There are 14 residues in the CDR3. Per the germline V gene, CDR1 is SGHVS and CDR2 is FQNEAQ. Trimming took 1 base from V and 5 from J, leaving 11 bases between them. CDR3 protein: CASSLELAGETQYF. In nucleotides, the CDR3 is TGTGCCAGCAGCTTAGAATTGGCAGGGGAGACCCAGTACTTC.

Turning to this clonotype: A much larger clone differs by one base, so this may be a read error. The chain uses TRBV2 and TRBJ2-4; D not certain. The end of the DNA aligns better with TRBJ2-7, so the J call may be wrong. Germline CDR1 reads SNHLY; CDR2 reads FYNNEI. The CDR3 covers 11 residues. The CDR3 bases are TGTGCTTCAACAGTGCGACACGAGCAGTACTTC. It translates to CASTVRHEQYF.

This clonotype was counted at least ten times. The rearrangement links TRBV7-2 to TRBJ1-4; TRBD1 matches 9 bases. Germline CDR1 is SGHTA and CDR2 is FQGNSA. V trimming: 4 bases; J trimming: 7 bases; junction bases outside the gene matches: 4. The CDR3 has 14 amino acids. The CDR3 protein is CASSSGQGGEKLFF. DNA for the CDR3: TGTGCCAGCAGCTCGGGACAGGGTGGTGAAAAACTGTTTTTT.

The chain recombines TRBV11-2 with TRBJ2-1; 10 bases are a match to TRBD2. The V gene's germline CDR1 is SGHAT and CDR2 FQNNGV. The V and J ends lost 4 bases and 7 bases, in that order; junction bases with no gene match: 7. This CDR3 has 15 amino acids. The CDR3 DNA reads as TGTGCCAGCAGCTCAATAGCGGGAGGTCATAATGAGCAGTTCTTC. This codes for CASSSIAGGHNEQFF.

The rearrangement uses TRBV10-3 and TRBJ2-3, with D perhaps TRBD2 (5 bases). The CDR3 is 14 amino acids. V shed 3 bases and J shed 0 bases, with 7 bases lying between them. Germline values: CDR1 ENHRY, CDR2 SYGVKD. The CDR3 region is CAISEGGSTDTQYF. The CDR3, as DNA: TGTGCCATCAGTGAAGGCGGGAGCACAGATACGCAGTATTTT.

This clonotype appeared many times. V is TRBV6-2 or TRBV6-3 and J is TRBJ2-7; D uncertain. The V end was cut by 3 bases, the J end by 3 bases, with 9 bases between. Germline assignment: CDR1 MNHEY and CDR2 SVGEGT. This CDR3 region has 13 residues. In nucleotides, the CDR3 is TGTGCCAGCAGTTATCGGCCTAGCTACGAGCAGTACTTC. Its translation: CASSYRPSYEQYF.

A word on this clonotype: A much larger clone lies one base from this, so it may be a read error. This chain connects TRBV20-1 to TRBJ1-5; 7 nucleotides agree with TRBD1. The CDR3 totals 14 residues. With 3 bases clipped from V and 3 bases from J, the junction kept 5 bases outside the gene matches. Germline V gives CDR1 DFQATT, CDR2 SNEGSKA (reference sequence). Here the CDR3 reads CSASLGGPNQPQHF. CDR3 DNA: TGCAGTGCTAGTTTAGGGGGCCCCAATCAGCCCCAGCATTTT.

There are many counts of this clonotype. The chain couples TRBV6-1 to TRBJ1-2; D call uncertain. The CDR3 length is 10 residues. V lost 3 bases to trimming and J lost 10 bases, with 6 bases between them. The germline gives CDR1 MNHNS, CDR2 SASEGT. CDR3 in DNA: TGTGCCAGCAGTGAGGCCAACTACACCTTC. This codes for CASSEANYTF.

This clonotype has more than one count but fewer than ten. The rearrangement joins TRBV19 to TRBJ1-2; a possible D gene is TRBD1 (5 bases). V lost 2 bases to trimming and J lost 5 bases, with 9 bases between them. From germline, CDR1 is LNHDA and CDR2 SQIVND (reference sequence). The CDR3 runs to 13 residues. The CDR3 sequence: CASSIMGEYGYTF. In DNA form, the CDR3 reads TGTGCCAGTAGTATAATGGGGGAATATGGCTACACCTTC.

The V call is TRBV5-1, the J call TRBJ2-5, with 7 bases matching TRBD2. The J call may be faulty, since TRBJ2-7 better matches the DNA end. CDR3 length: 16 amino acids. Germline V gives CDR1 SGHRS, CDR2 YFSETQ. CDR3 loop: CASSLDTTSALNEQYF. In DNA form, the CDR3 reads TGCGCCAGCAGTCTTGATACCACTAGCGCCTTGAACGAGCAGTACTTC.

Many counts were recorded for this clonotype. The genes are TRBV7-9 and TRBJ2-5, with D tentatively TRBD1 (6 bases). The V gene lost 5 bases and the J gene lost 6 bases, with 10 bases spanning the gap. Per germline, CDR1 SEHNR and CDR2 FQNEAQ (reference sequence). The CDR3 loop spans 12 amino acids. This CDR3 reads CASSTQGKTQYF. The CDR3 DNA follows: TGTGCCAGCAGCACACAGGGAAAGACCCAGTACTTC.

This clonotype was recorded many times. The chain couples TRBV5-1 to TRBJ1-2, with D unresolved. Germline lookup yields CDR1 SGHRS and CDR2 YFSETQ. The CDR3 sequence is 14 residues long. V lost 4 bases and J 0 bases, leaving 10 bases between the germline ends. CDR3 in amino acids: CASSPPSTNYGYTF. The CDR3 nucleotides are TGCGCCAGCAGCCCCCCATCAACTAACTATGGCTACACCTTC. The whole variable domain, remainder taken from reference TRBV5-1 and TRBJ1-2, is KAGVTQTPRYLIKTRGQQVTLSCSPISGHRSVSWYQQTPGQGLQFLFEYFSETQRNKGNFPGRFSGRQFSNSRSEMNVSTLELGDSALYLCASSPPSTNYGYTFGSGTRLTVV.

This clonotype has only a few counts. A much larger clone sits a single nucleotide away, making a read error possible. The chain has TRBV6-2 or TRBV6-3 and TRBJ2-1; TRBD2 matches 9 bases. There are 16 residues in the CDR3. After removal of 4 bases from V and 4 bases from J, the junction contained 8 bases not matched to a gene. Germline assignment: CDR1 MNHEY and CDR2 SVGEGT. The DNA for the CDR3 is TGTGCCAGCAGTTGCCAGCCGCTAGCGGGGTACAATGAGCAGTTCTTC. Encoded protein: CASSCQPLAGYNEQFF.